The clone carrying this T cell receptor (beta chain) was seen repeatedly, ten times or more. What it binds is not known. Time point of the sample: newly diagnosed GD, antithyroid drugs for less than 3 months. Researchers made the TCR library from RNA that was extracted from PBMCs. American Thyroid Association guidelines were used to diagnose Graves' disease. The sample is drawn from a study of regulatory T cells in long-lasting Graves disease. General study results and limits: Not thyroid tissue but only peripheral blood was studied.

Sequencing libraries for TCR beta were prepared with iRepertoire HTBI primers and Arm-PCR of CDR3 regions. Source study methods: Samples jointly harbored about 65 TRBV and about 15 TRBJ segments. MiXCR, run by TCRdb on the multiplex PCR reads, gives a single entry per CDR3 protein. The V and J calls here are based on TCRdb, not the publication. The repertoire holds some 560,000 distinct CDR3 sequences, with more than 15% as singletons. The CDR3 runs 15 residues. Germline V gene lookup returns CDR1 LNHDA and CDR2 SQIVND (reference sequence). V dropped 6 bases and J dropped 5; count of bases not matched to a gene: 10. This sample also appeared in a second study, on T cells in Graves' hyperthyroidism and ophthalmopathy. That work contributes: Ophthalmopathy was identified by the model a median about seven months ahead of onset.

The genes are TRBV19 and TRBJ2-5; 9 bases align to TRBD2. Sample: peripheral blood mononuclear cells (PBMCs), taken at new diagnosis, from a patient treated with antithyroid drugs. This TCR was sampled from a woman aged 35-65 years with Graves disease. This CDR3 is CASSRLAERGETQYF. The CDR3, as DNA: TGTGCCAGTAGCCGACTAGCGGAACGAGGCGAGACCCAGTACTTC.